These 9 T cell receptor beta chains share one sample of origin, sequenced in a study of response to subunit inactivated influenza vaccine. In TCRdb, the RT-PCR reads were re-called with MiXCR into one record per CDR3 protein. The profile shows around 600,000 distinct CDR3 sequences, approximately 10% of them singletons. The same data also contributed to another study, on T cells expressing NK-cell markers. That work adds: It was by 5'RACE template switching with UMIs that TCR beta cDNA was made.

Sequencing used PBMCs from blood, obtained on the day of vaccination. Receptor source: a man aged 50-60 years who received an inactivated influenza vaccine.

The CDR3 region is CASSPRQGWYEQYF. CDR3 in DNA: TGCGCCAGCAGCCCGCGACAGGGGTGGTACGAGCAGTACTTC. The rearrangement joins TRBV5-1 to TRBJ2-7; 8 nucleotides agree with TRBD1. Losses at the gene ends were 4 bases for V and 4 bases for J; bases not matched to a gene: 7. CDR3 length equals 14 residues. Germline CDR1 reads SGHRS; CDR2 reads YFSETQ.

This clonotype was seen a handful of times. J is TRBJ2-7 and V is TRBV6-2 or TRBV6-3; weak D call: TRBD2 (5 bases). Trimming took off 0 bases at V and 1 base at J, with 10 bases between the two ends. Germline V gene sequence: CDR1 MNHEY, CDR2 SVGEGT. The CDR3 consists of 15 residues. The CDR3 protein is CASSYSRSASYEQYF. For the CDR3, the DNA is TGTGCCAGCAGTTACTCGCGTAGCGCGTCCTACGAGCAGTACTTC.

This clonotype was seen only a few times. The chain joins TRBV7-2 to TRBJ2-5; the D gene is possibly TRBD1 (5 bases). Per germline, CDR1 SGHTA and CDR2 FQGNSA. The V gene lost 4 bases and the J gene lost 4 bases, with 10 bases spanning the gap. The CDR3 has 13 amino acids. The CDR3 protein is CASSSYGAETQYF. The CDR3 region has the DNA TGTGCCAGCAGCTCCTATGGGGCAGAGACCCAGTACTTC.

This clonotype has more than one count but fewer than ten. V and J are TRBV6-1 and TRBJ1-1; D might be TRBD1 (5 bases). The CDR3 contains 13 residues. Between the trimmed V and J ends, which lost 6 bases and 8 bases, there was a span of 16 bases. Germline assignment: CDR1 MNHNS and CDR2 SASEGT. CDR3 sequence (DNA): TGTGCCAGCAGATCCGGCAGTCCAGGGGAAGCTTTCTTT. This gives the protein CASRSGSPGEAFF.

This clonotype showed up just a few times. This sequence joins TRBV4-1 and TRBJ1-5; D gene uncertain. The CDR3 is made up of 13 amino acids. Germline V lookup: CDR1 MGHRA, CDR2 YSYEKL. V was pared by 0 bases and J by 7 bases, with 7 bases between. CDR3 in DNA: TGCGCCAGCAGCCAAGATGACGCCCAGCCCCAGCATTTT. Its protein is CASSQDDAQPQHF.

The sample holds many counts of this clonotype. The CDR3: CASSPTGYSNSPLHF. Here the CDR3 DNA reads TGTGCCAGCAGTCCAACAGGATACAGCAATTCACCCCTCCACTTT. The V gene is TRBV12-3 or TRBV12-4, the J gene TRBJ1-6; possibly TRBD1 for D (5 bases). Trimming pared 5 bases from V and 7 bases from J, leaving 15 bases between. This CDR3 is built from 15 residues.

This clonotype was seen ten or more times. The chain combines TRBV5-4 with TRBJ2-1; TRBD1 is a possible D gene (5 bases). Germline assignment: CDR1 SGHNT and CDR2 YYREEE (reference sequence). The CDR3 runs 14 residues. Deletions cut 0 bases from V and 5 bases from J, with 9 bases between. The chain's CDR3 is CASSLGVTDNEQFF. DNA for the CDR3: TGTGCCAGCAGCTTGGGGGTGACAGACAATGAGCAGTTCTTC. Full variable domain (rest looked up from reference TRBV5-4 and TRBJ2-1): ETGVTQSPTHLIKTRGQQVTLRCSSQSGHNTVSWYQQALGQGPQFIFQYYREEENGRGNFPPRFSGLQFPNYSSELNVNALELDDSALYLCASSLGVTDNEQFFGPGTRLTVL.

The chain couples TRBV7-2 to TRBJ2-2; TRBD1 agrees at 10 bases. V lost 5 bases to trimming and J lost 4 bases; unmatched junction nucleotides: 7. Germline CDR1 reads SGHTA; CDR2 reads FQGNSA. CDR3 length equals 16 residues. The CDR3 nucleotides read TGTGCCAGCAGCGCGAGAGACAGGGGGCGCACCGGGGAGCTGTTTTTT. Translated: CASSARDRGRTGELFF.

The genes are TRBV18 and TRBJ2-2; D may be TRBD2 (5 bases). This CDR3 contains 15 residues. The germline gives CDR1 KGHSH, CDR2 LQKENI. Trimming pared 2 bases from V and 5 bases from J, leaving 12 bases between. For the CDR3, the DNA is TGTGCCAGCTCACCATTTTTCTCGGGAACCGGGGAGCTGTTTTTT. Encoded protein: CASSPFFSGTGELFF.